The T cell receptor (beta chain) described here comes from a study of blood T cell repertoires in COVID-19. The authors' processing: Amplification of reference gene primers provided the estimated nucleated cell counts. Method: immunoSEQ multiplex PCR; TCRdb's copy keeps in-frame clones and lacks some. Clone size and V and J calls were adopted from that table, with D and trimming inferred from the DNA. The sample includes approximately 150,000 clones, roughly 89% seen only once; the top ten take 8% to 9%. The CDR3 contains 12 residues. The ends were cut back, 3 bases at V and 5 bases at J, with 4 bases in the middle. From germline, CDR1 is KGHSH and CDR2 LQKENI.

This clonotype originated in a woman between 50 and 59 years old with active or convalescent COVID-19. The sequenced material came from peripheral blood. The chain employs TRBV18 and TRBJ2-2; no clear D gene. The CDR3 DNA follows: TGTGCCAGCTCACCTAAAACCGGGGAGCTGTTTTTT. Translated, it gives CASSPKTGELFF.